Here is one T cell receptor beta chain with its context. This CDR3 has 14 amino acids. Losses at the gene ends were 6 bases for V and 2 bases for J; bases not matched to a gene: 5. The germline CDR1 and CDR2 sequences are LNHDA and SQIVND (reference sequence). The data belong to a study of blood T cell repertoires in COVID-19. Original methodology: Reference gene primer amplification gave estimated nucleated cell counts. The assay was immunoSEQ multiplex PCR, and TCRdb's table has in-frame clones only and misses some. Clone size and the V and J calls come from that table; the DNA yielded D and trimming. The sample consists of under 200,000 clones, roughly 90% of them appearing once.

The chain joins TRBV19 to TRBJ2-7; TRBD1 agrees at 9 bases. The sequence derives from a woman between 65 and 79 years old with acute or convalescent COVID-19. The sample comprised peripheral blood. The DNA for the CDR3 is TGTGCCAGTAGGAAGACAGGGGGAACCTACGAGCAGTACTTC. Translated, it gives CASRKTGGTYEQYF.